This T cell receptor beta chain comes out of a study of blood T cell repertoires in COVID-19. This CDR3 has 18 amino acids. Germline V gives CDR1 SEHNR, CDR2 FQNEAQ (reference sequence). As regards this clone: This may arise from a read error, as a much more abundant clone is one base away. Additional DNA sequences in this sample encode the identical CDR3.

Original handling: The authors estimated nucleated cell counts from reference gene primer amplification. TCRdb keeps only in-frame clones here, not all; method: immunoSEQ multiplex PCR. V, J and clone size are taken as reported in that table, and D and trimming were inferred from the DNA itself. The profile shows 150,000 or so clones, roughly 70% of them singletons. The V and J genes are TRBV7-9 and TRBJ1-5; perhaps TRBD1 as D (6 bases). The TCR originated in a woman of 80 years or more with acute or convalescent COVID-19. Sequencing was carried out using peripheral blood. The CDR3 here is CASSFEHLRTARNQPQHF. Written as DNA, the CDR3 is TGTGCTAGCAGCTTCGAACATCTACGGACAGCGCGCAATCAGCCCCAGCATTTT.